What follows describes a single T cell receptor beta chain. Between the trimmed V and J ends, which lost 2 bases and 4 bases, there was a span of 11 bases. The CDR3 totals 14 residues. Germline loops: CDR1 SGHTA, CDR2 FQGNSA. The sample comes from a study of T cell changes during pregnancy in multiple sclerosis. The assay was immunoSEQ multiplex PCR, and TCRdb's table has in-frame clones only and misses some. The table has just under 40,000 clones, just over 90% seen once; the top ten hold 0.45% to 0.55%. This chain uses TRBV7-2 with TRBJ1-2, with D hard to call. The sequencing here drew on CD4+ T cells from peripheral blood mononuclear cells, taken in the first trimester of pregnancy. The origin of this receptor is a female donor in good health, enrolled as a control in a pregnancy study. The DNA of the CDR3 is TGTGCCAGCAGCTTATTCGCAGGCCCCTATGGCTACACCTTC. Its protein product is CASSLFAGPYGYTF.